Sequencing of this T cell receptor (beta chain) was carried out in a study of blood T cell repertoires in COVID-19. The CDR3 is 17 amino acids. Per germline, CDR1 MDHEN and CDR2 SYDVKM. J lost 8 bases, V lost 7 bases, and 19 bases had no gene match. Here immunoSEQ multiplex PCR was the method, and the copy in TCRdb shows in-frame clones only, minus some. The sample includes 200,000 to 300,000 clones, about four fifths of them seen just once. This sequence originates from an elderly woman with COVID-19, enrolled during active disease. Sequencing was performed on peripheral blood. This chain links TRBV28 with TRBJ1-2, with 10 bases fitting TRBD1. The CDR3 coding sequence is TGTGCCAGCACCGAGTTAACGGGACAGGGGATTTCGGGCGGCTACACCTTC. The encoded protein is CASTELTGQGISGGYTF.